Below are 28 T cell receptor beta chains sequenced from a single sample in a study of persistence of HIV-infected CD4 T cells. No antigens are known for them. Stimulation used about 9.5 ug/mL lysate from CMV-infected fibroblasts. Sorted nonresponding memory CD4+ T cells were CD40L-negative, CD69-negative, CD45RO-high. This was the immunoSEQ version 4 assay in survey mode. Sequenced by immunoSEQ multiplex PCR; TCRdb stores in-frame clones only, minus some. The data show some 41,000 clones, about 85% seen once. Sequencing was performed on CD4+ T cells sorted from PBMCs after roughly 18-hour stimulation, taken from a patient who received antiretroviral therapy. The receptor source for this set is an adult man with HIV who was CMV-seropositive.

J is TRBJ2-3 and V is TRBV21-1; TRBD1, the table's D call, was not compared with the DNA. TRBV21-1 is a pseudogene. The CDR3 length is 17 residues. The CDR3 sequence: CASSLRGDRGPTDTQYF. The CDR3 DNA follows: TGTGCCAGCAGCCTCAGGGGGGACAGGGGGCCGACAGATACGCAGTATTTT.

The J gene is TRBJ2-1, the V gene TRBV11-2; D possibly corresponds to TRBD1 (5 bases). The germline V gene encodes CDR1 SGHAT and CDR2 FQNNGV. V gave up 0 bases and J gave up 10 bases, with 25 bases separating them. The CDR3 runs 18 residues. The CDR3 loop is CASSLDPVLSKGSAEQFF. The CDR3 bases are TGTGCCAGCAGCTTAGATCCAGTTTTAAGCAAGGGGTCGGCGGAGCAGTTCTTC.

In its sample, this clone was seen a few times. This chain joins TRBV2 and TRBJ1-4, with D uncertain. Germline CDR1 and CDR2: SNHLY and FYNNEI. CDR3 length equals 11 residues. Trimming removed 1 base at V and 11 bases at J, with 5 bases between. CDR3 protein: CASSEGRKLFF. The CDR3 region has the DNA TGTGCCAGCAGTGAAGGGAGGAAACTGTTTTTT.

The J gene is TRBJ2-1, the V gene TRBV7-2; the D gene is possibly TRBD1 (6 bases). CDR1 is SGHTA, CDR2 FQGNSA, per germline. Trimming cost V 2 bases and J 6 bases, with 20 bases left between them. The CDR3 length is 17 residues. The CDR3, as DNA: TGTGCCAGCAGCTTACGACCCGACACAGGGCGCGGCAATGAGCAGTTCTTC. Translation gives CASSLRPDTGRGNEQFF.

J is TRBJ2-4 and V is TRBV28, with 7 bases identical to TRBD1. Germline-derived CDR1 and CDR2 are MDHEN and SYDVKM. This CDR3 spans 15 amino acids. V lost 1 base to trimming and J lost 3 bases; unmatched junction nucleotides: 3. In DNA form, the CDR3 reads TGTGCCAGCAGTTTATTCAGGGGGAACAAAAACATTCAGTACTTC. Its protein product is CASSLFRGNKNIQYF. Variable domain in full (rest from reference TRBV28 and TRBJ2-4): DVKVTQSSRYLVKRTGEKVFLECVQDMDHENMFWYRQDPGLGLRLIYFSYDVKMKEKGDIPEGYSVSREKKERFSLILESASTNQTSMYLCASSLFRGNKNIQYFGAGTRLSVL.

The chain joins TRBV2 to TRBJ1-4, with D possibly being TRBD1 (5 bases). The germline gives CDR1 SNHLY, CDR2 FYNNEI. Trimming took off 1 base at V and 6 bases at J, with 9 bases between the two ends. The length of the CDR3 is 14 residues. CDR3 protein: CASSEDRSHEKLFF. CDR3 sequence (DNA): TGTGCCAGCAGTGAAGACAGGTCGCATGAAAAACTGTTTTTT. Based on the CDR3 plus reference TRBV2 and TRBJ1-4, the full variable domain is EPEVTQTPSHQVTQMGQEVILRCVPISNHLYFYWYRQILGQKVEFLVSFYNNEISEKSEIFDDQFSVERPDGSNFTLKIRSTKLEDSAMYFCASSEDRSHEKLFFGSGTQLSVL.

The chain employs TRBV7-5 and TRBJ2-7. TRBV7-5 represents a pseudogene. This CDR3 is 15 amino acids long. The CDR3 nucleotides read TGTGCCAGAAGCCATTGGGACCTCAGCTCCTACGAGCAGTACTTC. Its translation is CARSHWDLSSYEQYF.

The rearrangement links TRBV6-5 to TRBJ1-6; D might be TRBD1 (6 bases). The CDR3 consists of 14 residues. V lost 8 bases and J 9 bases, leaving 17 bases between the germline ends. Germline V gene lookup returns CDR1 MNHEY and CDR2 SVGAGI. The CDR3 bases are TGTGCCAGCTGGGGGGGGCCAGGTAGTTCACCCCTCCACTTT. Its protein is CASWGGPGSSPLHF.

CDR3 sequence: CASSEDDRYREKLFF. In nucleotides, the CDR3 is TGTGCCAGCAGTGAAGACGACAGGTACCGTGAAAAACTGTTTTTT. This chain joins TRBV2 and TRBJ1-4; tentatively, D is TRBD1 (6 bases). CDR1 is SNHLY and CDR2 is FYNNEI in the germline V gene. Trimming stripped 1 base from V and 7 bases from J, with 13 bases between. The length of the CDR3 is 15 residues.

The chain employs TRBV10-2 and TRBJ2-3, with D tentatively TRBD1 or TRBD2 (6 bases each). The V end was cut by 6 bases, the J end by 0 bases, with 13 bases between. CDR1 and CDR2 (germline): WSHSY, SAAADI. This CDR3 is 15 amino acids long. As DNA, the CDR3 is TGCGCCAGCAGGGGGGGCAGGGCAAGCACAGATACGCAGTATTTT. This encodes CASRGGRASTDTQYF.

V gene TRBV6-5 combines with J gene TRBJ1-1; TRBD1 aligns across 8 bases. This CDR3 is built from 15 residues. After removal of 0 bases from V and 1 base from J, the junction contained 1 base not matched to a gene. CDR1 MNHEY and CDR2 SVGAGI come from the germline V gene. As DNA, the CDR3 is TGTGCCAGCAGTTACTCCAGGGGGCGGAACACTGAAGCTTTCTTT. The encoded protein is CASSYSRGRNTEAFF.

This clone was counted a few times. The V gene is TRBV6-5, the J gene TRBJ1-5; D gene unclear. The V end lost 8 bases, the J end lost 3 bases, and 11 bases lay between the germline ends. The CDR3 is made up of 13 amino acids. From germline, CDR1 is MNHEY and CDR2 SVGAGI. CDR3 sequence reads: CASSGAANQPQHF. CDR3 DNA: TGTGCCAGCTCCGGAGCAGCCAATCAGCCCCAGCATTTT.

The V gene is TRBV2, the J gene TRBJ1-6; D not resolved. Germline V lookup: CDR1 SNHLY, CDR2 FYNNEI. The CDR3 covers 12 residues. Trimming left V 5 bases short and J 5 bases short, with 4 bases between. In DNA form, the CDR3 reads TGTGCCAGCAGTCTTGATAATTCACCCCTCCACTTT. Translation: CASSLDNSPLHF.

V gene TRBV5-1 combines with J gene TRBJ2-7; the D call may be TRBD1 or TRBD2 (5 bases each). Germline V gene sequence: CDR1 SGHRS, CDR2 YFSETQ. V lost 4 bases and J 6 bases, leaving 17 bases between the germline ends. This CDR3 comprises 14 residues. CDR3 nucleotide sequence: TGCGCCAGCAGCCCGGCACGGGTTGGGGGCGAGCAGTACTTC. Encoded protein: CASSPARVGGEQYF.

This sequence joins TRBV12-2 and TRBJ1-3. TRBV12-2 is flagged as a pseudogene. The CDR3 consists of 17 residues. CDR3 DNA: TGTGCAAGTCGCTCCCAACCTGGGGGGGCCCCTGGAAACACCATATATTTT. As protein: CASRSQPGGAPGNTIYF.

In this sample, this clone turned up once. This rearrangement joins TRBV10-2 to TRBJ1-2; 9 bases are shared with TRBD1. J lost 2 bases, V lost 2 bases, and 6 bases had no gene match. The CDR3 consists of 16 residues. Germline CDR1 reads WSHSY; CDR2 reads SAAADI. The CDR3 is CASSEPGQGSNYGYTF. The CDR3 nucleotides read TGCGCCAGCAGTGAGCCGGGACAGGGTTCGAACTATGGCTACACCTTC.

The chain employs TRBV28 and TRBJ2-7, with TRBD2 matching over 8 bases. V trimming: 2 bases; J trimming: 2 bases; junction bases outside the gene matches: 5. Germline-derived CDR1 and CDR2 are MDHEN and SYDVKM. The CDR3 sequence is 15 residues long. CDR3 loop: CASSLAGGSPYEQYF. CDR3 DNA: TGTGCCAGCAGTTTAGCGGGGGGCTCCCCCTACGAGCAGTACTTC. Full variable domain (rest looked up from reference TRBV28 and TRBJ2-7): DVKVTQSSRYLVKRTGEKVFLECVQDMDHENMFWYRQDPGLGLRLIYFSYDVKMKEKGDIPEGYSVSREKKERFSLILESASTNQTSMYLCASSLAGGSPYEQYFGPGTRLTVT.

The chain employs TRBV15 and TRBJ2-7, with 9 bases that match TRBD2. The germline CDR1 and CDR2 sequences are LNHNV and YYDKDF (reference sequence). This CDR3 spans 15 amino acids. V shed 5 bases and J 7 bases; nucleotides not matched to a gene: 12. The CDR3 sequence is CATSPSGVAGEEQYF. CDR3 bases: TGTGCCACCAGCCCTTCGGGAGTAGCGGGGGAAGAGCAGTACTTC.

This clone was counted only a few times. The chain combines TRBV19 with TRBJ1-5, with TRBD1 matching over 7 bases. Germline V gene data show CDR1 as LNHDA and CDR2 as SQIVND (reference sequence). CDR3 length equals 15 residues. V shed 8 bases and J 8 bases; nucleotides not matched to a gene: 15. The CDR3 spells CASGSTGAVSEPQHF. DNA for the CDR3: TGTGCCAGTGGGTCAACAGGGGCCGTCTCGGAGCCCCAGCATTTT. The full variable domain, its missing parts supplied by reference TRBV19 and TRBJ1-5, is DGGITQSPKYLFRKEGQNVTLSCEQNLNHDAMYWYRQDPGQGLRLIYYSQIVNDFQKGDIAEGYSVSREKKESFPLTVTSAQKNPTAFYLCASGSTGAVSEPQHFGDGTRLSIL.

The rearrangement links TRBV12-3 or TRBV12-4 to TRBJ1-1, with D tentatively TRBD1 (5 bases). CDR3 size: 13 residues. Trimming left V 2 bases short and J 3 bases short, with 7 bases between. As DNA, the CDR3 is TGTGCCAGCAGTTTATTGGGACACACTGAAGCTTTCTTT. This sequence encodes CASSLLGHTEAFF.

CDR3 amino acids: CASSPYRTHGTEAFF. The CDR3 bases are TGTGCCAGCAGCCCTTACCGGACACATGGAACTGAAGCTTTCTTT. The chain links TRBV3-1 (or the pseudogene TRBV3-2) to TRBJ1-1; tentative D call: TRBD1 (5 bases). With 4 bases removed from V and 5 bases from J, the gap between germline ends came to 17 bases. The CDR3 has 15 amino acids. Germline V gene sequence: CDR1 LGHDT, CDR2 YNNKEL (reference sequence).

CDR3 sequence: CASSLATGNVAEAFF. The CDR3 region has the DNA TGTGCCAGCAGTTTAGCCACAGGCAACGTGGCTGAAGCTTTCTTT. The J gene is TRBJ1-1, the V gene TRBV28; D may be TRBD1 (5 bases). Trimming took off 2 bases at V and 6 bases at J, with 16 bases between the two ends. This CDR3 is 15 amino acids long. Germline CDR1 and CDR2: MDHEN and SYDVKM.

In its sample, this clone was seen a few times. The gene calls are TRBV5-4 and TRBJ1-3, with 8 bases matching TRBD1. CDR3 length: 12 residues. The V gene's germline CDR1 is SGHNT and CDR2 YYREEE (reference sequence). J was trimmed by 7 bases and V by 10 bases; bases with no gene match: 7. The CDR3 DNA is TGTGCCGGTGGACAGGGAGGGAACACCATATATTTT. Translation gives CAGGQGGNTIYF.

The chain has TRBV6-5 and TRBJ1-2; no clear D gene. CDR1 is MNHEY, CDR2 SVGAGI, per germline. The length of the CDR3 is 13 residues. V lost 0 bases, J lost 0 bases, and 2 bases lay in between. CDR3 DNA sequence: TGTGCCAGCAGTTACTCCCCTAACTATGGCTACACCTTC. Its translation: CASSYSPNYGYTF.

V and J are TRBV7-9 and TRBJ1-6, with 8 positions matching TRBD1. This CDR3 region has 15 residues. Per germline, CDR1 SEHNR and CDR2 FQNEAQ (reference sequence). V dropped 3 bases and J dropped 8; count of bases not matched to a gene: 6. The CDR3 sequence is CASSFRTGTDSPLHF. As DNA, the CDR3 is TGTGCCAGCAGCTTCCGGACAGGGACCGATTCACCCCTCCACTTT.

The genes are TRBV9 and TRBJ2-7; D gene uncertain. CDR1 is SGDLS and CDR2 is YYNGEE in the germline V gene. With 2 bases removed from V and 7 bases from J, the gap between germline ends came to 13 bases. The CDR3 consists of 13 residues. The chain's CDR3 is CASSVGPDGEQYF. In DNA form, the CDR3 reads TGTGCCAGCAGCGTTGGACCGGATGGGGAGCAGTACTTC.

J is TRBJ2-3 and V is TRBV27, with no clear D. The CDR3 extends over 15 amino acids. Trimming stripped 5 bases from V and 1 base from J, with 13 bases between. Germline CDR1 reads MNHEY; CDR2 reads SMNVEV (reference sequence). CDR3 sequence (DNA): TGTGCCAGCAGTCCGCGCATGTTGGGCACAGATACGCAGTATTTT. Encoded protein: CASSPRMLGTDTQYF.

The rearrangement links TRBV19 to TRBJ1-5, with D hard to call. The ends were cut back, 4 bases at V and 9 bases at J, with 22 bases in the middle. Germline values: CDR1 LNHDA, CDR2 SQIVND (reference sequence). This CDR3 has 16 amino acids. CDR3: CASSNPTRVMGWPQHF. In DNA form, the CDR3 reads TGTGCCAGTAGTAACCCCACCCGGGTCATGGGGTGGCCCCAGCATTTT.